The 30 T cell receptor beta chains in this list originate from one sample, sequenced in a study of T-cell reconstitution after alpha-beta-depleted transplantation in children. TCRbeta library preparation incorporated unique molecular identifiers. One entry per CDR3 protein results from TCRdb running MiXCR on the PCR reads. The sample carries 200,000 to 250,000 distinct CDR3 sequences, roughly 9% recorded once. The sample in question was PBMCs from the stem cell graft donor, obtained from the stem cell graft. The receptor set was obtained from a human donor who donated a stem cell graft to a child with acute lymphoblastic leukemia.

This clonotype was picked up many times. J is TRBJ2-5 and V is TRBV7-6; possible D gene TRBD2, 5 bases. Germline V gene data show CDR1 as SGHVS and CDR2 as FNYEAQ. V gave up 5 bases and J gave up 0 bases, with 10 bases separating them. The CDR3 has 14 amino acids. CDR3 coding DNA: TGTGCCAGCAGCCGGCCCGGGAACCAAGAGACCCAGTACTTC. It yields the protein CASSRPGNQETQYF.

The sample holds a few counts of this clonotype. Written as DNA, the CDR3 is TGCGCCAGCAGCGTGGACAGAGGAGGCATTCAGTACTTC. It is translated as CASSVDRGGIQYF. The chain uses TRBV5-1 and TRBJ2-4; maybe TRBD1 (6 bases). The CDR3 is 13 amino acids. Germline V gene lookup returns CDR1 SGHRS and CDR2 YFSETQ. Trimming pared 4 bases from V and 9 bases from J, leaving 14 bases between.

The chain links TRBV5-1 to TRBJ2-3; TRBD2 matches 8 bases. The germline V gene encodes CDR1 SGHRS and CDR2 YFSETQ. V was pared by 3 bases and J by 0 bases, with 3 bases of the junction left unmatched. The CDR3 length is 15 residues. The CDR3 DNA reads TGCGCCAGCAGCTGGCGGGGGGCTAGCACAGATACGCAGTATTTT. It translates to CASSWRGASTDTQYF. Full variable domain (outside the CDR3, taken from reference TRBV5-1 and TRBJ2-3): KAGVTQTPRYLIKTRGQQVTLSCSPISGHRSVSWYQQTPGQGLQFLFEYFSETQRNKGNFPGRFSGRQFSNSRSEMNVSTLELGDSALYLCASSWRGASTDTQYFGPGTRLTVL.

The V gene is TRBV6-5, the J gene TRBJ1-4; 8 nucleotides agree with TRBD1. The CDR3 covers 14 residues. V shed 2 bases and J 8 bases; nucleotides not matched to a gene: 4. Germline CDR1 and CDR2: MNHEY and SVGAGI. The CDR3 here is CASSYGQGGEKLFF. The CDR3 region has the DNA TGTGCCAGCAGTTACGGACAGGGAGGAGAAAAACTGTTTTTT.

This clonotype was found a few times. The J gene is TRBJ2-5, the V gene TRBV7-9; the D gene is possibly TRBD2 (7 bases). The CDR3 consists of 17 residues. The ends were cut back, 5 bases at V and 4 bases at J, with 23 bases in the middle. Per germline, CDR1 SEHNR and CDR2 FQNEAQ (reference sequence). The CDR3 DNA reads as TGTGCCAGCAGCCCCAGAGGGGGGGTATCGATTGGAGAGACCCAGTACTTC. Encoded protein: CASSPRGGVSIGETQYF.

A few counts support this clonotype. The chain's CDR3 is CASSSRSGPQETQYF. The DNA of the CDR3 is TGTGCCAGCAGTTCCCGCTCGGGACCGCAAGAGACCCAGTACTTC. The chain carries TRBV12-3 or TRBV12-4 and TRBJ2-5, with D perhaps being TRBD1 or TRBD2 (5 bases each). The V end lost 4 bases, the J end lost 2 bases, and 14 bases lay between the germline ends. This CDR3 contains 15 residues.

This clonotype was seen repeatedly, ten times or more. DNA of the CDR3: TGCGCCAGCAGCTTGGCCTTAACAGATCAAGAGACCCAGTACTTC. It encodes CASSLALTDQETQYF. The gene calls are TRBV5-1 and TRBJ2-5, with no clear D. Germline CDR1 reads SGHRS; CDR2 reads YFSETQ. The CDR3 runs 15 residues. Trimming stripped 0 bases from V and 2 bases from J, with 11 bases between.

There are many counts of this clonotype. The CDR3 loop reads CSAGRSGFRSPLHF. The CDR3 DNA reads TGCAGTGCCGGACGTTCGGGATTTAGATCACCCCTCCACTTT. This sequence joins TRBV20-1 and TRBJ1-6; D is unclear. CDR1 DFQATT and CDR2 SNEGSKA come from the germline V gene (reference sequence). The CDR3 is 14 amino acids. V was pared by 6 bases and J by 10 bases, with 19 bases between.

This clonotype has ten or more counts. This sequence joins TRBV12-3 or TRBV12-4 and TRBJ1-1; TRBD1 matches at 7 bases. The CDR3 is 14 amino acids. Trimming at V came to 6 bases and at J to 7 bases, leaving 11 bases not matched to a gene. The CDR3 sequence is CASSLNPGQLEAFF. The CDR3 bases are TGTGCCAGCAGCCTAAACCCGGGACAGCTTGAAGCTTTCTTT.

Only a few counts were recorded for this clonotype. The chain uses TRBV3-1 and TRBJ1-5; D is perhaps TRBD1 (6 bases). This CDR3 is 15 amino acids long. Germline-derived CDR1 and CDR2 are LGHDT and YNNKEL (reference sequence). Between the trimmed V and J ends, which lost 5 bases and 1 base, there was a span of 12 bases. The CDR3 protein is CASSASGVSNQPQHF. DNA for the CDR3: TGTGCCAGCAGCGCCTCAGGGGTGAGCAATCAGCCCCAGCATTTT.

J is TRBJ2-3 and V is TRBV15; weak D call: TRBD2 (5 bases). The germline V and J ends were trimmed by 0 bases and 2 bases, with 15 bases remaining between them. The CDR3 sequence is 17 residues long. Germline V gene data show CDR1 as LNHNV and CDR2 as YYDKDF (reference sequence). CDR3 residues: CATSRDLSTGFTDTQYF. CDR3 nucleotides: TGTGCCACCAGCAGAGATTTATCTACGGGGTTCACAGATACGCAGTATTTT. The full variable domain, rest sourced from reference TRBV15 and TRBJ2-3, is DAMVIQNPRYQVTQFGKPVTLSCSQTLNHNVMYWYQQKSSQAPKLLFHYYDKDFNNEADTPDNFQSRRPNTSFCFLDIRSPGLGDTAMYLCATSRDLSTGFTDTQYFGPGTRLTVL.

CDR3 in DNA: TGCAGTGCTAGAGTATCTGGGATTAACACTGAAGCTTTCTTT. This encodes CSARVSGINTEAFF. The chain has TRBV20-1 and TRBJ1-1; D is ambiguous. Per germline, CDR1 DFQATT and CDR2 SNEGSKA (reference sequence). This CDR3 is built from 14 residues. Trimming took 1 base from V and 2 from J, leaving 11 bases between them.

This clonotype was observed a few times. The genes are TRBV12-3 or TRBV12-4 and TRBJ2-5; 8 bases line up with TRBD1. This CDR3 has 14 amino acids. With V trimmed by 5 bases and J by 5 bases, 7 bases remained unmatched. The DNA of the CDR3 is TGTGCCAGCAGTCGGACAGGGCAGGTGGAGACCCAGTACTTC. Translation gives CASSRTGQVETQYF.

This clonotype was seen a few times. The V and J genes are TRBV24-1 and TRBJ2-1, with D possibly being TRBD1 or TRBD2 (7 bases each). V lost 2 bases to trimming and J lost 2 bases, with 18 bases between them. Germline CDR1 KGHDR, CDR2 SFDVKD. The CDR3 runs to 18 residues. The CDR3 is CATSDSSLGGGPYNEQFF. The CDR3 DNA sequence: TGTGCCACCAGTGATTCCTCCCTGGGAGGGGGCCCCTACAATGAGCAGTTCTTC.

In its sample, this clonotype was seen many times. The chain is built from TRBV20-1 and TRBJ2-3, with 9 positions matching TRBD2. J gave up 4 bases and V 6 bases, and 2 bases lay outside the gene matches. In germline, CDR1 is DFQATT, CDR2 SNEGSKA (reference sequence). The CDR3 runs 12 residues. CDR3 DNA sequence: TGCAGTGCAGGGACTAGCTCAGATACGCAGTATTTT. It is translated as CSAGTSSDTQYF.

This clonotype turned up a few times. The V and J genes are TRBV20-1 and TRBJ2-1, with D maybe TRBD2 (6 bases). The V gene lost 3 bases and the J gene lost 4 bases, with 13 bases spanning the gap. Per germline, CDR1 DFQATT and CDR2 SNEGSKA (reference sequence). There are 14 residues in the CDR3. The DNA of the CDR3 is TGCAGTGCTAGGCGGCTAGCGCTATACAATGAGCAGTTCTTC. Encoded protein: CSARRLALYNEQFF.

This clonotype was recorded at least ten times. This chain connects TRBV7-7 to TRBJ2-1; 8 nucleotides line up with TRBD2. Losses at the gene ends were 4 bases for V and 8 bases for J; bases not matched to a gene: 13. The germline gives CDR1 SSHAT, CDR2 FNYEAQ (reference sequence). CDR3 length equals 16 residues. CDR3 DNA sequence: TGTGCCAGCAGCTATACCCGGGGGGGGCCCCTGGATGAGCAGTTCTTC. This codes for CASSYTRGGPLDEQFF.

The sample holds a few counts of this clonotype. The chain joins TRBV29-1 to TRBJ1-2, with 11 bases matching TRBD1. The junction had 10 bases not matched to a gene; V was cut back by 7 bases and J by 6 bases. Germline V CDR1 and CDR2: SQVTM, ANQGSEA. The CDR3 loop spans 14 amino acids. In DNA, the CDR3 is TGCAGCGCAAAAGGGACAGGGGGAAGGGATGGCTACACCTTC. This gives the protein CSAKGTGGRDGYTF.

The chain joins TRBV24-1 to TRBJ2-1; D is ambiguous. There are 13 residues in the CDR3. Trimming cost V 7 bases and J 4 bases, with 10 bases left between them. The germline CDR1 and CDR2 sequences are KGHDR and SFDVKD. DNA for the CDR3: TGTGCCACCAGCCCTGGCGGATACAATGAGCAGTTCTTC. Translated, it gives CATSPGGYNEQFF.

The chain carries TRBV20-1 and TRBJ2-2; D gene unclear. The CDR3 is 13 residues long. Between the trimmed V and J ends, which lost 3 bases and 0 bases, there was a span of 5 bases. Per the germline V gene, CDR1 is DFQATT and CDR2 is SNEGSKA (reference sequence). The CDR3 coding sequence is TGCAGTGCTAGGACGACGAACACCGGGGAGCTGTTTTTT. It yields the protein CSARTTNTGELFF.

This rearrangement joins TRBV4-3 to TRBJ2-6; 9 bases line up with TRBD1. With 2 bases clipped from V and 0 bases from J, the junction kept 2 bases outside the gene matches. Germline V gene data show CDR1 as LGHNA and CDR2 as YSLEER. The CDR3 runs to 17 residues. As DNA, the CDR3 is TGCGCCAGCAGCCAACTGACAGGGGGCTCTGGGGCCAACGTCCTGACTTTC. Amino acid sequence: CASSQLTGGSGANVLTF.

In this sample, this clonotype turned up a few times. The genes are TRBV30 and TRBJ2-4; 7 nucleotides line up with TRBD1. With V trimmed by 5 bases and J by 7 bases, 5 bases remained unmatched. This CDR3 contains 12 residues. The V gene's germline CDR1 is GTSNPN and CDR2 SVGIG (reference sequence). The DNA of the CDR3 is TGTGCCTGGGACAGGGAGCGGAACATTCAGTACTTC. This sequence encodes CAWDRERNIQYF.

In its sample, this clonotype was seen many times. The rearrangement joins TRBV5-1 to TRBJ1-6; TRBD1 might be the D (5 bases). The ends were cut back, 2 bases at V and 10 bases at J, with 13 bases in the middle. This CDR3 spans 14 amino acids. The germline V gene has CDR1 SGHRS and CDR2 YFSETQ. CDR3 coding DNA: TGCGCCAGCAGCTTTCAGGGTGGTGGCTCACCCCTCCACTTT. It translates to CASSFQGGGSPLHF.

The table lists this clonotype with a few counts. The chain carries TRBV19 and TRBJ1-1; D is unclear. The germline gives CDR1 LNHDA, CDR2 SQIVND (reference sequence). V lost 6 bases to trimming and J lost 1 base, with 9 bases between them. This CDR3 is 13 amino acids long. CDR3: CASRVVSNTEAFF. In DNA form, the CDR3 reads TGTGCCAGTAGGGTAGTATCGAACACTGAAGCTTTCTTT.

This chain links TRBV12-3 or TRBV12-4 with TRBJ1-5, with D possibly matching TRBD1 (5 bases). This CDR3 spans 16 amino acids. Trimming removed 4 bases from V and 0 bases from J, with 13 bases in between. The CDR3 here is CASSSSRGNSNQPQHF. CDR3 DNA: TGTGCCAGCAGTTCCTCACGGGGGAATAGCAATCAGCCCCAGCATTTT.

This clonotype was seen repeatedly, ten times or more. This chain links TRBV7-6 with TRBJ1-6; 10 bases align to TRBD1. The CDR3 totals 15 residues. Germline V gene sequence: CDR1 SGHVS, CDR2 FNYEAQ. V shed 3 bases, J shed 7 bases, and the junction held 3 bases outside the gene matches. The CDR3 sequence is CASSFGGQGNSPLHF. As DNA, the CDR3 is TGTGCCAGCAGCTTCGGGGGACAGGGGAATTCACCCCTCCACTTT.

This clonotype was recorded a few times. The V gene is TRBV3-1, the J gene TRBJ1-2, with 8 bases that match TRBD1. In germline, CDR1 is LGHDT, CDR2 YNNKEL (reference sequence). The CDR3 spans 15 residues. V lost 4 bases and J lost 5; bases outside the gene matches: 9. The CDR3 DNA reads as TGTGCCAGCAGCCTCGGCGCGCAGGGGGCGTATGGCTACACCTTC. Its protein is CASSLGAQGAYGYTF.

The CDR3 DNA reads as TGTGCCAGCAGCCAATCCGGGGTACGGGACGAGCAGTACTTC. The encoded protein is CASSQSGVRDEQYF. This sequence joins TRBV3-1 and TRBJ2-7, with D possibly being TRBD2 (5 bases). The CDR3 is 14 amino acids. Germline assignment: CDR1 LGHDT and CDR2 YNNKEL (reference sequence). The V end lost 2 bases, the J end lost 5 bases, and 13 bases lay between the germline ends.

This clonotype has at least ten counts. The V and J genes are TRBV5-1 and TRBJ2-5; TRBD2 aligns across 11 bases. The junction had 7 bases not matched to a gene; V was cut back by 7 bases and J by 2 bases. The CDR3 is made up of 15 amino acids. Germline values: CDR1 SGHRS, CDR2 YFSETQ. CDR3 nucleotide sequence: TGCGCCAGCTCCCTGACTAGCGGGGCTCAAGAGACCCAGTACTTC. Amino acids: CASSLTSGAQETQYF.

The CDR3 sequence is CASTGGDTQYF. Here the CDR3 DNA reads TGTGCCAGCACCGGGGGAGATACGCAGTATTTT. The rearrangement links TRBV2 to TRBJ2-3, with D perhaps matching TRBD2 (6 bases). There are 11 residues in the CDR3. Trimming shortened V by 7 bases and J by 5 bases, and 7 bases separated the two germline ends. Looked up from germline, CDR1 is SNHLY and CDR2 is FYNNEI.